The 31 T cell receptor beta chains reported below all come from one sample, sequenced in a study of blood T cell repertoires in COVID-19 (dated by TCRdb to the early 2020s). To prepare the library, the immunoSEQ multiplex PCR assay was applied. The clones in this table, taken by TCRdb from immuneACCESS, are in-frame only. Not every clone is retained; where verified, under half of the shortfall comes from an unresolved V gene, and the cause of the rest is unknown. The sample table contains a few hundred thousand clones; only one count was recorded for 75% to 90% of them. In total, the top ten clones hold under 2.5% of the sample. The sample comprised peripheral blood. The receptors derive from a man aged 30 to 39 with active or convalescent COVID-19.

The rearrangement links TRBV9 to TRBJ2-7, with a weak D call TRBD2 (6 bases). Germline-derived CDR1 and CDR2 are SGDLS and YYNGEE. CDR3 length: 14 amino acids. Trimming cost V 3 bases and J 1 base, with 11 bases left between them. The CDR3 spells CASSARLGSYEQYF. The DNA for the CDR3 is TGTGCCAGCAGCGCCCGACTAGGGTCCTACGAGCAGTACTTC.

This clone occurred once. V and J are TRBV19 and TRBJ2-3; 8 bases fit TRBD1. The CDR3 is made up of 18 amino acids. Germline values: CDR1 LNHDA, CDR2 SQIVND (reference sequence). Trimming removed 4 bases from V and 5 bases from J; junction bases left unmatched: 17. The CDR3 DNA reads as TGTGCCAGTAGTAAGCCTACGGACAGGGTTGGAGTTATAGATACGCAGTATTTT. This codes for CASSKPTDRVGVIDTQYF.

The V call is TRBV6-5, the J call TRBJ2-1; 8 bases align to TRBD2. J was trimmed by 4 bases and V by 6 bases; bases with no gene match: 8. This CDR3 has 15 residues. From germline, CDR1 is MNHEY and CDR2 SVGAGI. The CDR3: CASSLSGGHYNEQFF. CDR3 DNA: TGTGCCAGCAGCCTCAGCGGGGGCCATTACAATGAGCAGTTCTTC.

The chain employs TRBV18 and TRBJ2-5; a possible D gene is TRBD2 (6 bases). V was clipped by 3 bases and J by 1 base, with 6 bases between them. CDR1 is KGHSH, CDR2 LQKENI, per germline. This CDR3 is built from 13 residues. The CDR3 here is CASSPGSQETQYF. The CDR3 nucleotides are TGTGCCAGCTCACCCGGGAGCCAAGAGACCCAGTACTTC.

The rearrangement uses TRBV5-6 and TRBJ2-7; D ambiguous. The CDR3 runs to 12 residues. V lost 3 bases and J lost 4, with 8 bases in between. CDR1 is SGHDT, CDR2 YYEEEE, per germline. The DNA for the CDR3 is TGTGCCAGCAGCTCAGCCGGGTACGAGCAGTACTTC. It is translated as CASSSAGYEQYF.

The chain couples TRBV6-5 to TRBJ1-1; D call uncertain. Germline CDR1 MNHEY, CDR2 SVGAGI. The length of the CDR3 is 15 residues. Trimming pared 3 bases from V and 0 bases from J, leaving 11 bases between. In nucleotides, the CDR3 is TGTGCCAGCAGTTATCAGACGGAGATGAACACTGAAGCTTTCTTT. This codes for CASSYQTEMNTEAFF.

The chain has TRBV9 and TRBJ2-1, with 15 nucleotides matching TRBD2. With V trimmed by 2 bases and J by 1 base, 7 bases remained unmatched. This CDR3 spans 19 amino acids. The germline CDR1 and CDR2 sequences are SGDLS and YYNGEE. The CDR3 bases are TGTGCCAGCAGCGTCGGACTAGCGGGGGGGTCCCATTCCTACAATGAGCAGTTCTTC. Translated: CASSVGLAGGSHSYNEQFF.

V is TRBV11-2 and J is TRBJ2-1; tentatively, D is TRBD1 (5 bases). The CDR3 totals 15 residues. V lost 0 bases and J 5 bases, leaving 11 bases between the germline ends. In germline, CDR1 is SGHAT, CDR2 FQNNGV. CDR3 sequence (DNA): TGTGCCAGCAGCTTAGACCCTACAGGTAACAATGAGCAGTTCTTC. Translated, it gives CASSLDPTGNNEQFF.

This chain uses TRBV5-6 with TRBJ2-7; D remains unclear. Trimming removed 4 bases from V and 7 bases from J, with 15 bases in between. The CDR3 sequence is 13 residues long. Germline CDR1 reads SGHDT; CDR2 reads YYEEEE. The CDR3 DNA sequence: TGTGCCAGCAGCAATGCAGGAAGGTATGAGCAGTACTTC. Translation gives CASSNAGRYEQYF. The variable domain in full, completed from reference TRBV5-6 and TRBJ2-7, reads DAGVTQSPTHLIKTRGQQVTLRCSPKSGHDTVSWYQQALGQGPQFIFQYYEEEERQRGNFPDRFSGHQFPNYSSELNVNALLLGDSALYLCASSNAGRYEQYFGPGTRLTVT.

This chain uses TRBV19 with TRBJ2-7, with D possibly matching TRBD1 (5 bases). Trimming took 2 bases from V and 2 from J, leaving 10 bases between them. Germline lookup yields CDR1 LNHDA and CDR2 SQIVND (reference sequence). The length of the CDR3 is 14 residues. Written as DNA, the CDR3 is TGTGCCAGTAGTATACGGATAGGGGCCTACGAGCAGTACTTC. Translating gives CASSIRIGAYEQYF.

This chain uses TRBV10-3 with TRBJ1-1, with D unclear. Trimming took off 0 bases at V and 0 bases at J, with 14 bases between the two ends. Germline CDR1 ENHRY, CDR2 SYGVKD. The CDR3 has 17 residues. The CDR3 spells CAISESIAGSMNTEAFF. CDR3 coding DNA: TGTGCCATCAGTGAGTCGATAGCGGGTTCCATGAACACTGAAGCTTTCTTT.

The chain combines TRBV3-1 (or the pseudogene TRBV3-2) with TRBJ2-5; 10 positions agree with TRBD1. With 1 base clipped from V and 6 bases from J, the junction kept 8 bases outside the gene matches. The germline V gene has CDR1 LGHDT and CDR2 YNNKEL (reference sequence). CDR3 length: 16 residues. This chain's CDR3 is CASSQGSWDRGQTQYF. CDR3 sequence (DNA): TGTGCCAGCAGCCAAGGCAGTTGGGACAGGGGCCAGACCCAGTACTTC.

This chain joins TRBV20-1 and TRBJ2-1; D remains ambiguous. Germline assignment: CDR1 DFQATT and CDR2 SNEGSKA (reference sequence). With 5 bases removed from V and 9 bases from J, the gap between germline ends came to 11 bases. The CDR3 runs to 11 residues. CDR3 in DNA: TGCAGTGCTCCAAGAAGCCCTGAGCAGTTCTTC. Translated: CSAPRSPEQFF.

The DNA for the CDR3 is TGTGCCAGTGGGGATTTAGGAGGAGATACGCAGTATTTT. The encoded protein is CASGDLGGDTQYF. The chain combines TRBV19 with TRBJ2-3, with D perhaps TRBD2 (5 bases). The CDR3 contains 13 residues. V lost 8 bases and J lost 5, with 14 bases in between. Germline V gives CDR1 LNHDA, CDR2 SQIVND (reference sequence).

This rearrangement joins TRBV18 to TRBJ1-3, with 10 bases fitting TRBD1. Germline lookup yields CDR1 KGHSH and CDR2 LQKENI. With V trimmed by 3 bases and J by 7 bases, 3 bases remained unmatched. The CDR3 sequence is 14 residues long. The chain's CDR3 is CASSPPGQGNTIYF. The CDR3 DNA reads TGTGCCAGCTCACCCCCGGGACAGGGGAACACCATATATTTT. The whole variable domain, filled in from reference TRBV18 and TRBJ1-3, reads NAGVMQNPRHLVRRRGQEARLRCSPMKGHSHVYWYRQLPEEGLKFMVYLQKENIIDESGMPKERFSAEFPKEGPSILRIQQVVRGDSAAYFCASSPPGQGNTIYFGEGSWLTVV.

The chain recombines TRBV6-1 with TRBJ1-6; possibly TRBD1 for D (5 bases). Germline lookup yields CDR1 MNHNS and CDR2 SASEGT. CDR3 size: 14 residues. The germline V and J ends were trimmed by 2 bases and 10 bases, with 12 bases remaining between them. The CDR3 coding sequence is TGTGCCAGCAGTGAAATGACAGCCACCTCACCCCTCCACTTT. It yields the protein CASSEMTATSPLHF.

In this sample, this clone turned up a few times. V usage is TRBV21-1 and J usage is TRBJ1-5; the D call of TRBD1 is as the table states it, not checked on the DNA. TRBV21-1 is designated a pseudogene. The CDR3 has 20 residues. CDR3 sequence: CASSKEIGQGGHSSNQPQHF. The CDR3 bases are TGTGCCAGCAGCAAAGAGATCGGGCAGGGTGGACACTCTAGCAATCAGCCCCAGCATTTT.

The V and J genes are TRBV3-1 (or the pseudogene TRBV3-2) and TRBJ2-1; 10 bases are a match to TRBD2. V was pared by 2 bases and J by 10 bases, with 5 bases of the junction left unmatched. The V gene's germline CDR1 is LGHDT and CDR2 YNNKEL (reference sequence). The CDR3 is 14 residues long. The CDR3 reads CASSQLAGAREQFF. The DNA for the CDR3 is TGTGCCAGCAGCCAACTAGCGGGGGCCAGGGAGCAGTTCTTC.

The V and J genes are TRBV2 and TRBJ1-2; D uncertain. Germline loops: CDR1 SNHLY, CDR2 FYNNEI. With 1 base removed from V and 0 bases from J, the gap between germline ends came to 9 bases. This CDR3 is built from 15 residues. The CDR3 region is CASSEGGVANYGYTF. Written as DNA, the CDR3 is TGTGCCAGCAGTGAAGGAGGTGTAGCTAACTATGGCTACACCTTC.

The V gene is TRBV6-5, the J gene TRBJ1-5; 8 positions agree with TRBD1. Per the germline V gene, CDR1 is MNHEY and CDR2 is SVGAGI. CDR3 length: 16 residues. With 2 bases clipped from V and 5 bases from J, the junction kept 8 bases outside the gene matches. The CDR3 protein is CASSYTDRGGYQPQHF. The CDR3, as DNA: TGTGCCAGCAGTTACACCGACAGGGGCGGGTATCAGCCCCAGCATTTT.

CDR3 nucleotides: TGCAGCGTACCAAATAACCCGGGGGACAGGGGTTCCCTACACTATGGCTACACCTTC. It translates to CSVPNNPGDRGSLHYGYTF. V usage is TRBV29-1 and J usage is TRBJ1-2; 10 nucleotides line up with TRBD1. V shed 6 bases, J shed 3 bases, and the junction held 22 bases outside the gene matches. The CDR3 spans 19 residues. Germline CDR1 reads SQVTM; CDR2 reads ANQGSEA.

The chain joins TRBV2 to TRBJ1-4; 10 bases align to TRBD1. Unmatched junction bases numbered 2, after V lost 10 bases and J lost 0 bases. The CDR3 consists of 14 residues. Germline V lookup: CDR1 SNHLY, CDR2 FYNNEI. CDR3 bases: TGTGCCAAGACAGGGGGCCCAACTAATGAAAAACTGTTTTTT. It yields the protein CAKTGGPTNEKLFF.

The chain has TRBV2 and TRBJ2-7; 9 nucleotides line up with TRBD1. The CDR3 consists of 13 residues. V gave up 3 bases and J gave up 7 bases; unmatched junction bases: 4. Germline CDR1 and CDR2: SNHLY and FYNNEI. This chain's CDR3 is CASSEGQGGEQYF. Written as DNA, the CDR3 is TGTGCCAGCAGTGAGGGACAGGGTGGAGAGCAGTACTTC.

This chain connects TRBV3-1 (or the pseudogene TRBV3-2) to TRBJ1-1; unclear D gene. V was trimmed by 4 bases and J by 2 bases, leaving 8 bases between them. The CDR3 runs 13 residues. The germline V gene encodes CDR1 LGHDT and CDR2 YNNKEL (reference sequence). CDR3 amino acids: CASSLTDNTEAFF. The CDR3 nucleotides read TGTGCCAGCAGCCTAACAGATAACACTGAAGCTTTCTTT.

This chain connects TRBV30 to TRBJ2-7; possibly TRBD1 for D (5 bases). The V end lost 0 bases, the J end lost 8 bases, and 8 bases lay between the germline ends. The CDR3 is made up of 11 amino acids. CDR1 GTSNPN and CDR2 SVGIG come from the germline V gene (reference sequence). In DNA form, the CDR3 reads TGTGCCTGGAGTGTCCAGGGCCAGCAGTACTTC. Translated, it gives CAWSVQGQQYF.

The V call is TRBV19, the J call TRBJ2-1; TRBD1 matches at 8 bases. The germline V gene has CDR1 LNHDA and CDR2 SQIVND (reference sequence). There are 16 residues in the CDR3. The junction had 4 bases not matched to a gene; V was cut back by 3 bases and J by 0 bases. The CDR3 nucleotides read TGTGCCAGTAGTATTGCCGGGACAGGCTCCTACAATGAGCAGTTCTTC. This encodes CASSIAGTGSYNEQFF.

V gene TRBV7-2 combines with J gene TRBJ2-5, with D possibly being TRBD1 (7 bases). The germline V and J ends were trimmed by 7 bases and 5 bases, with 17 bases remaining between them. From germline, CDR1 is SGHTA and CDR2 FQGNSA. This CDR3 has 14 amino acids. The CDR3 loop reads CASNRRGHSETQYF. DNA of the CDR3: TGTGCCAGCAACCGGAGGGGGCATTCGGAGACCCAGTACTTC.

The rearrangement joins TRBV28 to TRBJ1-6, with D maybe TRBD1 (6 bases). Germline-derived CDR1 and CDR2 are MDHEN and SYDVKM. The CDR3 spans 15 residues. The V end lost 3 bases, the J end lost 6 bases, and 12 bases lay between the germline ends. This CDR3 is CASSLWDTTNSPLHF. The CDR3 bases are TGTGCCAGCAGTTTGTGGGACACGACTAATTCACCCCTCCACTTT.

V gene TRBV7-7 combines with J gene TRBJ2-2, with 7 bases matching TRBD1. The CDR3 is 16 amino acids. With 5 bases clipped from V and 0 bases from J, the junction kept 6 bases outside the gene matches. Germline assignment: CDR1 SSHAT and CDR2 FNYEAQ (reference sequence). The CDR3 protein is CASSQTGPPNTGELFF. The CDR3 DNA is TGTGCCAGCAGCCAGACAGGGCCCCCGAACACCGGGGAGCTGTTTTTT.

This chain links TRBV5-1 with TRBJ1-3, with 9 bases fitting TRBD1. With 3 bases clipped from V and 3 bases from J, the junction kept 7 bases outside the gene matches. The CDR3 spans 16 residues. The germline V gene has CDR1 SGHRS and CDR2 YFSETQ. The CDR3 coding sequence is TGCGCCAGCAGCTCACAGGGGGCTGTACGTGGAAACACCATATATTTT. It codes for CASSSQGAVRGNTIYF.

The count of this clone is one. J is TRBJ2-3 and V is TRBV4-1; TRBD1 might be the D (5 bases). The CDR3 runs to 17 residues. Germline loops: CDR1 MGHRA, CDR2 YSYEKL. V was trimmed by 1 base and J by 0 bases, leaving 14 bases between them. CDR3 loop: CASSQVGAGFSTDTQYF. The CDR3 DNA follows: TGCGCCAGCAGCCAAGTTGGGGCAGGGTTTAGCACAGATACGCAGTATTTT.